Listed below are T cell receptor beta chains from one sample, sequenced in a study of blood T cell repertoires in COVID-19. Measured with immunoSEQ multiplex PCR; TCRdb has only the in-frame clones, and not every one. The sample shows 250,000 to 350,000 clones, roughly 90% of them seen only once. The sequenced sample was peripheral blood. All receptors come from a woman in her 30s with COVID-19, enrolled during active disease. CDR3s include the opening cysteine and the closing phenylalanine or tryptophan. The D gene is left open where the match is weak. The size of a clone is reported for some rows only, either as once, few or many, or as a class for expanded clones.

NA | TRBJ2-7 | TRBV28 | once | TGTGCCAGCAGTTTGCGCGCGGGAACTTCCTACGAGCAGTACTTC | CASSLRAGTSYEQYF
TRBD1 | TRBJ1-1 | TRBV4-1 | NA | TGCGCCAGCAGGCTAGGACAGGGGGCCGCTGAAGCTTTCTTT | CASRLGQGAAEAFF
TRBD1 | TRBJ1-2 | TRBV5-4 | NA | TGTGCCAGCAGCTTGGTCAACAGGGGGGGGAACTATGGCTACACCTTC | CASSLVNRGGNYGYTF
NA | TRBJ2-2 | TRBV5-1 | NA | TGCGCCAGCAGCTTGGCGGTCGACGGGACCGGGGAGCTGTTTTTT | CASSLAVDGTGELFF
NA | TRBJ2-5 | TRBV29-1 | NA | TGCAGCGTTGAGCCCCAGGGAAGGGAGACCCAGTACTTC | CSVEPQGRETQYF
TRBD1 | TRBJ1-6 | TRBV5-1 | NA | TGCGCCAGCAGCCTAGGGACAGGAGTCTATAATTCACCCCTCCACTTT | CASSLGTGVYNSPLHF
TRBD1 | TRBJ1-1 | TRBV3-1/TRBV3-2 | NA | TGTGCCAGCAGCCCCCGGACAGGGGCTGAAGCTTTCTTT | CASSPRTGAEAFF
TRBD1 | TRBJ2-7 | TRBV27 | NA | TGTGCCAGCAGTTTAACCGGGACAGTCTACGAGCAGTACTTC | CASSLTGTVYEQYF
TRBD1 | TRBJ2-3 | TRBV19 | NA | TGTGCCAGTAGCCTCCGGAAATGTGGGGGACAGGCCGACACAGATACGCAGTATTTT | CASSLRKCGGQADTDTQYF
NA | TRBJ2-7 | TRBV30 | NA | TGTGCCTGGAGCCACGCGTACGAGCAGTACTTC | CAWSHAYEQYF
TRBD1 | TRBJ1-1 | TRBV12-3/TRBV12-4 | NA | TGTGCCAGCAGTACAGGGGGAACTGAAGCTTTCTTT | CASSTGGTEAFF